This TCR beta chain was profiled in a study of Tregs in tolerant kidney transplant recipients. Here immunoSEQ multiplex PCR was the method, and the copy in TCRdb shows in-frame clones only, minus some. The sample records around 70,000 clones, roughly 92% being singletons. CDR1 and CDR2 (germline): SGHRS, YFSETQ. The CDR3 spans 17 residues. The V gene end was trimmed by 1 base and the J gene end by 5 bases; junction bases not matched to a gene: 6. Remarks on this clone: The antigen is undetermined.

Whole-study findings and limits: In tolerant patients, donor-specific Tregs outgrew total Tregs, suggesting antigen-driven expansion. Biological reproducibility was not directly addressed, but technical replication error appeared minimal. Tregs expanded with activated donor B cells seemed most donor-specific.

Unstimulated regulatory T cells (CD4+CD25+CD127-), CD4+CD25- non-regulatory cells, CD4 and CD8 cells were FACS-sorted from thawed PBMCs. This sample comprised CD8+ T cells from blood, obtained before the transplant. This chain connects TRBV5-1 to TRBJ2-2; 12 bases are shared with TRBD1. The receptor was isolated from a human donor who received a combined kidney and bone marrow transplant. The CDR3 sequence is CASSLYGTGGYTGELFF. The DNA for the CDR3 is TGCGCCAGCAGCTTGTACGGGACAGGGGGCTATACCGGGGAGCTGTTTTTT.